These 3 T cell receptor beta chains came from one sample sequenced in a study of T-cell memory formation after mild COVID-19. TCRdb called the 5' RACE reads again in MiXCR, with one record for every CDR3 protein. The profile covers 13,000 or so distinct CDR3 sequences, with about 14% appearing a single time and 55% taken by the ten largest. Sequenced input: PBMCs or a T cell subset sorted from them (not recorded which). The origin of the receptors is a young man who had mild COVID-19 (a few samples of this study predate the infection). Cell type and time point are not known.

This clonotype was seen a few times. The chain uses TRBV4-1 and TRBJ1-5, with no clear D. The CDR3 has 14 amino acids. Germline CDR1 reads MGHRA; CDR2 reads YSYEKL. Trimming left V 0 bases short and J 0 bases short, with 3 bases between. The CDR3 loop is CASSQEGSNQPQHF. The DNA for the CDR3 is TGCGCCAGCAGCCAAGAGGGTAGCAATCAGCCCCAGCATTTT.

V gene TRBV7-6 combines with J gene TRBJ2-3; D remains ambiguous. V was cut by 4 bases and J by 2 bases, with 16 bases left in between. There are 16 residues in the CDR3. The germline gives CDR1 SGHVS, CDR2 FNYEAQ. CDR3 protein: CASSWELRQSTDTQYF. Here the CDR3 DNA reads TGTGCCAGCAGCTGGGAACTTCGGCAATCCACAGATACGCAGTATTTT.

This clonotype occurred many times. The chain uses TRBV4-2 and TRBJ2-7, with D uncertain. Germline V gives CDR1 LGHNA, CDR2 YNFKEQ. This CDR3 comprises 14 residues. V was pared by 0 bases and J by 3 bases, with 9 bases between. CDR3 region: CASSQDYGLYEQYV. The CDR3 DNA follows: TGTGCCAGCAGCCAAGATTACGGGCTCTACGAGCAGTACGTC.